A single sample is the source of the 26 T cell receptor beta chains below, sequenced in a study of blood T cells in healthy people across ages. Next came a second PCR, run for about 6 to 12 cycles, which used a sample-barcoded 5' primer along with a J-beta primer mix. TCRdb re-called the 5' RACE reads through MiXCR, storing one row per CDR3 protein. Here the sample spans hundreds of thousands of distinct CDR3 sequences, more than 50% being singletons. Sequencing was carried out using blood. The receptors originated from a man aged 40-55 years in good health.

The genes are TRBV12-3 or TRBV12-4 and TRBJ2-1, with D perhaps being TRBD1 or TRBD2 (5 bases each). With 1 base removed from V and 3 bases from J, the gap between germline ends came to 10 bases. The CDR3 loop spans 15 amino acids. The CDR3 reads CASSLVGRSYNEQFF. As DNA, the CDR3 is TGTGCCAGCAGTTTAGTGGGACGGAGCTACAATGAGCAGTTCTTC.

This clonotype has more than one count but fewer than ten. A much larger clone lies a single base off, so this may be a read error. V usage is TRBV4-3 and J usage is TRBJ2-1, with D unclear. TRBJ2-7 matches the DNA end more closely, so the J call is doubtful. There are 15 residues in the CDR3. Germline loops: CDR1 LGHNA, CDR2 YSLEER. CDR3 region: CASSQERSSYNEQYF. The CDR3 region has the DNA TGCGCCAGCAGCCAAGAGCGGAGCTCCTACAATGAGCAGTACTTC.

The chain carries TRBV29-1 and TRBJ2-5, with 10 bases identical to TRBD2. V lost 4 bases to trimming and J lost 11 bases; unmatched junction nucleotides: 22. Germline values: CDR1 SQVTM, CDR2 ANQGSEA. The length of the CDR3 is 17 residues. The CDR3 coding sequence is TGCAGCGTTGTGTTTTGGGGCGCTAGCGGGGGTACCAATGAGCAGTACTTC. Its translation is CSVVFWGASGGTNEQYF.

The chain is built from TRBV20-1 and TRBJ2-7; D possibly matches TRBD1 or TRBD2 (6 bases each). The CDR3 consists of 14 residues. CDR1 is DFQATT and CDR2 is SNEGSKA in the germline V gene (reference sequence). V shed 0 bases and J shed 7 bases, with 16 bases lying between them. CDR3 sequence (DNA): TGCAGTGCTAGAGACCGGGGGCACATTGGAGAGCAGTACTTC. It specifies CSARDRGHIGEQYF.

V gene TRBV6-5 combines with J gene TRBJ2-6; D remains unclear. Trimming cost V 6 bases and J 1 base, with 4 bases left between them. The CDR3 is 13 amino acids. Germline V lookup: CDR1 MNHEY, CDR2 SVGAGI. CDR3 amino acids: CASRKSGANVLTF. In DNA form, the CDR3 reads TGTGCCAGCAGGAAGTCTGGGGCCAACGTCCTGACTTTC.

This clonotype was seen a single time. A much larger clone lies a single base off, so this may be a read error. The rearrangement uses TRBV29-1 and TRBJ2-5, with D hard to call. This CDR3 region has 9 residues. From germline, CDR1 is SQVTM and CDR2 ANQGSEA. The CDR3 protein is CSVEETRYF. CDR3 sequence (DNA): TGCAGCGTCGAAGAGACCCGGTACTTC.

This clonotype was picked up one time. This chain uses TRBV5-1 with TRBJ1-2, with D unresolved. CDR3 length: 13 residues. The V end was cut by 5 bases, the J end by 2 bases, with 10 bases between. The V gene's germline CDR1 is SGHRS and CDR2 YFSETQ. DNA of the CDR3: TGCGCCAGCAGAGTATGGGGAAACTATGGCTACACCTTC. Amino acid sequence: CASRVWGNYGYTF.

DNA of the CDR3: TGTGCCAGCAGTGGGGACCTTAACACTGAAGCTTTCTTT. Encoded protein: CASSGDLNTEAFF. The V and J genes are TRBV6-1 and TRBJ1-1, with a weak D call TRBD1 (5 bases). In germline, CDR1 is MNHNS, CDR2 SASEGT. Trimming took off 4 bases at V and 2 bases at J, with 8 bases between the two ends. The CDR3 contains 13 residues.

This clonotype was detected only once. The rearrangement links TRBV4-2 to TRBJ2-5, with D perhaps TRBD2 (5 bases). This CDR3 spans 14 amino acids. Per germline, CDR1 LGHNA and CDR2 YNFKEQ. The V end lost 1 base, the J end lost 4 bases, and 10 bases lay between the germline ends. DNA for the CDR3: TGTGCCAGCAGCCAAGTGGCGGGTCCAGAGACCCAGTACTTC. It is translated as CASSQVAGPETQYF.

The chain employs TRBV5-1 and TRBJ2-5; D is undetermined. The end of the DNA fits TRBJ2-7 better, so the J call may be wrong. The CDR3 extends over 15 amino acids. CDR1 is SGHRS, CDR2 YFSETQ, per germline. The CDR3 reads CASSLERPKRDEQYF. CDR3 DNA: TGCGCCAGCAGCTTGGAGAGGCCCAAAAGGGACGAGCAGTACTTC.

This sequence joins TRBV2 and TRBJ2-5; 8 bases fit TRBD2. The CDR3 sequence is 16 residues long. The germline gives CDR1 SNHLY, CDR2 FYNNEI. Germline trimming cut 0 bases from V and 2 bases from J; bases unmatched to any gene: 5. This chain's CDR3 is CASSEALLAEQETQYF. As DNA, the CDR3 is TGTGCCAGCAGTGAAGCGCTACTAGCGGAGCAAGAGACCCAGTACTTC.

V is TRBV7-3 and J is TRBJ1-1; D is ambiguous. This CDR3 contains 14 residues. The V end lost 6 bases, the J end lost 0 bases, and 11 bases lay between the germline ends. Looked up from germline, CDR1 is SGHTA and CDR2 is FQGTGA. The CDR3 loop reads CASSLTPMNTEAFF. Here the CDR3 DNA reads TGTGCCAGCAGTCTGACACCGATGAACACTGAAGCTTTCTTT.

This sequence joins TRBV3-1 and TRBJ2-7, with D possibly being TRBD2 (6 bases). The end of the DNA aligns better with TRBJ2-5, so the J call may be wrong. Germline-derived CDR1 and CDR2 are LGHDT and YNNKEL (reference sequence). The CDR3 contains 15 residues. CDR3 amino acids: CASSQVPAGRETQYF. As DNA, the CDR3 is TGTGCCAGCAGCCAAGTTCCAGCAGGGAGGGAGACCCAGTACTTC.

V gene TRBV12-3 or TRBV12-4 combines with J gene TRBJ2-1, with a tentative D call TRBD2 (6 bases). The CDR3 has 11 residues. V was pared by 6 bases and J by 10 bases, with 10 bases between. The CDR3 nucleotides are TGTGCCAGCAGAATAGCGGAGGAGCAGTTCTTC. Protein product: CASRIAEEQFF.

The chain is built from TRBV11-2 and TRBJ2-5; D gene ambiguous. The CDR3 extends over 13 amino acids. Trimming shortened V by 5 bases and J by 5 bases, and 12 bases separated the two germline ends. Germline CDR1 reads SGHAT; CDR2 reads FQNNGV. This CDR3 is CASSETGPETQYF. The CDR3 nucleotides read TGTGCCAGCAGCGAAACGGGTCCCGAGACCCAGTACTTC.

The J gene is TRBJ2-6, the V gene TRBV7-9, with 13 bases matching TRBD2. CDR1 is SEHNR, CDR2 FQNEAQ, per germline (reference sequence). After removal of 1 base from V and 0 bases from J, the junction contained 0 bases not matched to a gene. CDR3 length: 18 amino acids. The CDR3 region is CASSLGTSGGSGANVLTF. The DNA for the CDR3 is TGTGCCAGCAGCTTAGGGACTAGCGGGGGCTCTGGGGCCAACGTCCTGACTTTC.

This chain links TRBV7-2 with TRBJ2-4, with 10 positions matching TRBD2. The DNA end is more similar to TRBJ2-7, so the J call may be wrong. Germline values: CDR1 SGHTA, CDR2 FQGNSA. The CDR3 sequence is 15 residues long. The CDR3 DNA follows: TGTGCCAGCAGCCCTGGGGTAGCGGGAGGATACGAGCAGTACTTC. It is translated as CASSPGVAGGYEQYF.

The gene calls are TRBV6-2 or TRBV6-3 and TRBJ2-1, with 9 bases fitting TRBD2. From germline, CDR1 is MNHEY and CDR2 SVGEGT. The CDR3 is made up of 17 amino acids. Trimming removed 6 bases from V and 7 bases from J; junction bases left unmatched: 16. The CDR3 DNA reads TGTGCCAGCAGCCGCCGACTAGCGGCAAACCACCATAATGAGCAGTTCTTC. Translated, it gives CASSRRLAANHHNEQFF.

This chain links TRBV12-3 or TRBV12-4 with TRBJ2-1; D is perhaps TRBD2 (6 bases). V dropped 3 bases and J dropped 0 bases, with 21 bases sitting between them. The CDR3 is 19 residues long. CDR3 amino acids: CASSFPKTSTATSYNEQFF. CDR3 in DNA: TGTGCCAGCAGTTTTCCCAAGACTAGTACGGCAACCTCCTACAATGAGCAGTTCTTC.

This chain connects TRBV29-1 to TRBJ1-1, with D possibly being TRBD1 (6 bases). Germline V gives CDR1 SQVTM, CDR2 ANQGSEA. This CDR3 has 11 amino acids. With 7 bases removed from V and 6 bases from J, the gap between germline ends came to 12 bases. The CDR3 coding sequence is TGCAGCGCCTACACAGGGTCTGAAGCTTTCTTT. Protein product: CSAYTGSEAFF.

This clonotype was counted only a few times. The chain is built from TRBV18 and TRBJ2-5; 7 bases are a match to TRBD1. Germline trimming cut 4 bases from V and 5 bases from J; bases unmatched to any gene: 10. Per the germline V gene, CDR1 is KGHSH and CDR2 is LQKENI. The CDR3 spans 15 residues. The CDR3 nucleotides read TGTGCCAGCTCACGACATACAGGGGACGGGGAGACCCAGTACTTC. This codes for CASSRHTGDGETQYF.

This clonotype appeared a single time. J is TRBJ2-4 and V is TRBV9; TRBD2 agrees at 7 bases. Germline assignment: CDR1 SGDLS and CDR2 YYNGEE. The CDR3 length is 13 residues. Trimming took 0 bases from V and 13 from J; bases not matched to a gene: 7. The CDR3 here is CASSVAGGYGQYF. In DNA form, the CDR3 reads TGTGCCAGCAGCGTAGCGGGAGGCTACGGGCAGTACTTC.

V gene TRBV27 combines with J gene TRBJ2-3, with 12 bases identical to TRBD2. The CDR3 loop spans 18 amino acids. V gave up 8 bases and J gave up 0 bases; unmatched junction bases: 12. Germline V CDR1 and CDR2: MNHEY, SMNVEV (reference sequence). CDR3 nucleotides: TGTGCCAGCTCCAAATGGGCTAGCGGGAGGGGGAGCACAGATACGCAGTATTTT. Its translation is CASSKWASGRGSTDTQYF.

The chain has TRBV12-3 or TRBV12-4 and TRBJ2-5; TRBD2 agrees at 13 bases. The CDR3 loop spans 14 amino acids. The junction had 5 bases not matched to a gene; V was cut back by 9 bases and J by 4 bases. The CDR3 DNA is TGTGCCAGTAGACTAGCGGGGGGATTAGAGACCCAGTACTTC. Translating it yields CASRLAGGLETQYF.

The chain joins TRBV6-1 to TRBJ2-5, with 9 nucleotides matching TRBD2. The end of the DNA is better explained by TRBJ2-7, so the J call may be wrong. Germline CDR1 and CDR2: MNHNS and SASEGT. This CDR3 is built from 17 residues. The DNA for the CDR3 is TGTGCCAGCAGTGAAGATTCCCTTAGCGGGAGAAGCTACGAGCAGTACTTC. Its translation: CASSEDSLSGRSYEQYF.

This chain joins TRBV7-8 and TRBJ2-3; D unclear. Per the germline V gene, CDR1 is SGHVS and CDR2 is FQNEAQ. Trimming removed 1 base from V and 8 bases from J, with 7 bases in between. The CDR3 extends over 12 amino acids. The CDR3 nucleotides read TGTGCCAGCAGCTTAGTATCGGCTACGCAGTATTTT. Translated: CASSLVSATQYF.